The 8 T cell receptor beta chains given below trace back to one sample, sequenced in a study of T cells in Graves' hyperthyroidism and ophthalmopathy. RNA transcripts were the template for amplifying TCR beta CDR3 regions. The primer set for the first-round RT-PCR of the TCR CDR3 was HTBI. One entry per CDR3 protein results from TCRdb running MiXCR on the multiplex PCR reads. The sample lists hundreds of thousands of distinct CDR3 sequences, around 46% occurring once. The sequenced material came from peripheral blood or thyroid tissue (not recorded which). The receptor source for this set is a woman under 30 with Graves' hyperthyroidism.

The CDR3 DNA reads TGTGCCAGCGGCGCCGGGACAGGGGATGGCTACACCTTC. Encoded protein: CASGAGTGDGYTF. This chain joins TRBV7-8 and TRBJ1-2; 10 nucleotides agree with TRBD1. V lost 8 bases to trimming and J lost 6 bases; unmatched junction nucleotides: 6. The CDR3 length is 13 residues. Per germline, CDR1 SGHVS and CDR2 FQNEAQ.

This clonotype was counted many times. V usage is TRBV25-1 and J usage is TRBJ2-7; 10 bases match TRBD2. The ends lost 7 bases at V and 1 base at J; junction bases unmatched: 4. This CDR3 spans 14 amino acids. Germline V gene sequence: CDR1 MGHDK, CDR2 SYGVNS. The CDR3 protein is CASIETSGSYEQYF. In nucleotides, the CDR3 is TGTGCCAGCATAGAGACTAGCGGGTCCTACGAGCAGTACTTC.

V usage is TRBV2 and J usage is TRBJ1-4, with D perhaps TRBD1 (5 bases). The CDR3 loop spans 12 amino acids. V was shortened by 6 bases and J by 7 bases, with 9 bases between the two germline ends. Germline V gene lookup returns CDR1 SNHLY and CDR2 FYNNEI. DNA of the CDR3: TGTGCCAGCAGGGGGCGCAGTGAAAAACTGTTTTTT. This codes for CASRGRSEKLFF.

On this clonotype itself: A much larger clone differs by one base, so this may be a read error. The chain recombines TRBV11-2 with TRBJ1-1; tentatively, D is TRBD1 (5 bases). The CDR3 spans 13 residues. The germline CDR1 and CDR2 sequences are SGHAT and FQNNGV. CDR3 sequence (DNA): TGTACCAGCAGCTTCGACAGTGAGGCTGAAGCTTTCTTT. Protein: CTSSFDSEAEAFF.

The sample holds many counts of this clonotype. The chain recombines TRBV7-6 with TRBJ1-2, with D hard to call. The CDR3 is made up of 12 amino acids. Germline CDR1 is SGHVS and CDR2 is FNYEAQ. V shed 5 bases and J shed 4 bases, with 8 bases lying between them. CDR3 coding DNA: TGTGCCAGCAGCGCCAATAGCTATGGCTACACCTTC. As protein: CASSANSYGYTF.

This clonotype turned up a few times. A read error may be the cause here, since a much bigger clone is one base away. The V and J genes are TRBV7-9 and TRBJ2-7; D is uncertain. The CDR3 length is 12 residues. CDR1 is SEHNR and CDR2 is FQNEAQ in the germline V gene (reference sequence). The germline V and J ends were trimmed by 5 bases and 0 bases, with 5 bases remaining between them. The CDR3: CASSDTSYEQYF. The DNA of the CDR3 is TGTGCCAGCAGCGACACCTCCTACGAGCAGTACTTC.

The CDR3 here is CASSLGQYYEQYF. The CDR3 DNA sequence: TGTGCCAGTAGTTTAGGACAGTACTACGAGCAGTACTTC. The rearrangement links TRBV19 to TRBJ2-7; tentative D call: TRBD1 (6 bases). Germline V CDR1 and CDR2: LNHDA, SQIVND (reference sequence). This CDR3 region has 13 residues. V was pared by 5 bases and J by 3 bases, with 11 bases between. Variable domain in full (rest from reference TRBV19 and TRBJ2-7): DGGITQSPKYLFRKEGQNVTLSCEQNLNHDAMYWYRQDPGQGLRLIYYSQIVNDFQKGDIAEGYSVSREKKESFPLTVTSAQKNPTAFYLCASSLGQYYEQYFGPGTRLTVT.

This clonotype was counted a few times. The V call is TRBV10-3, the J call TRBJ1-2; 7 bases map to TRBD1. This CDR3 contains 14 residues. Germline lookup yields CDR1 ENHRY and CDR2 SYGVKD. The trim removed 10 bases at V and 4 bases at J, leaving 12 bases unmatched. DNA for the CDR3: TGTGCCAGCGAGGAAGGTGGACAGGTCTATGGCTACACCTTC. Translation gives CASEEGGQVYGYTF.